The 7 T cell receptor beta chains in this list originate from one sample, sequenced in a study of blood T cell repertoires in COVID-19. Clones were read by immunoSEQ multiplex PCR, and TCRdb kept only the in-frame ones, dropping some. The sample has approximately 140,000 clones, about 88% seen once. Sequenced sample: peripheral blood. These receptors all stem from a woman at least 80 years old with acute or convalescent COVID-19.

The J gene is TRBJ2-7, the V gene TRBV11-2, with D perhaps TRBD2 (6 bases). Germline loops: CDR1 SGHAT, CDR2 FQNNGV. V gave up 1 base and J gave up 3 bases, with 13 bases separating them. The CDR3 covers 15 residues. DNA for the CDR3: TGTGCCAGCAGCTTAGGTTCCGGGGGAGGCTACGAGCAGTACTTC. This translates into CASSLGSGGGYEQYF.

In its sample, this clone was seen once. The gene calls are TRBV5-1 and TRBJ2-1; possible D gene TRBD1, 6 bases. The CDR3 has 13 residues. Trimming cost V 2 bases and J 5 bases, with 8 bases left between them. CDR1 is SGHRS and CDR2 is YFSETQ in the germline V gene. This CDR3 reads CASSFRTDNEQFF. CDR3 nucleotides: TGCGCCAGCAGCTTCCGGACAGACAATGAGCAGTTCTTC.

This CDR3 is CASSEWGETYEQYF. CDR3 DNA: TGTGCCAGCAGTGAATGGGGCGAGACCTACGAGCAGTACTTC. The chain combines TRBV25-1 with TRBJ2-7, with D tentatively TRBD1 (5 bases). Germline V gene sequence: CDR1 MGHDK, CDR2 SYGVNS. The CDR3 covers 14 residues. Trimming removed 1 base from V and 2 bases from J, with 9 bases in between.

In its sample, this clone was seen once. The rearrangement uses TRBV19 and TRBJ2-2, with a tentative D call TRBD2 (6 bases). CDR3 length equals 16 residues. Between the trimmed V and J ends, which lost 5 bases and 2 bases, there was a span of 15 bases. The germline CDR1 and CDR2 sequences are LNHDA and SQIVND (reference sequence). CDR3 protein: CASSGRLALNTGELFF. CDR3 nucleotide sequence: TGTGCCAGTAGTGGGAGGCTAGCCCTAAACACCGGGGAGCTGTTTTTT.

This chain uses TRBV12-3 or TRBV12-4 with TRBJ1-1; D is perhaps TRBD1 (5 bases). The CDR3 has 13 amino acids. The V and J ends lost 6 bases and 4 bases respectively, with 12 bases between them. This CDR3 is CASSTLGGTEAFF. In nucleotides, the CDR3 is TGTGCCAGCAGCACTCTGGGGGGCACTGAAGCTTTCTTT.

The chain is built from TRBV2 and TRBJ2-7, with TRBD1 as a possible D gene (6 bases). V was trimmed by 4 bases and J by 3 bases, leaving 13 bases between them. The CDR3 has 14 amino acids. Per the germline V gene, CDR1 is SNHLY and CDR2 is FYNNEI. The CDR3 is CASSGEQGSYEQYF. In nucleotides, the CDR3 is TGTGCCAGCAGTGGGGAACAGGGAAGCTACGAGCAGTACTTC.

The rearrangement uses TRBV18 and TRBJ1-6; D gene uncertain. The CDR3 loop spans 13 amino acids. Deletions cut 4 bases from V and 4 bases from J, with 5 bases between. The V gene's germline CDR1 is KGHSH and CDR2 LQKENI. CDR3 loop: CASSLSYNSPLHF. The CDR3 DNA is TGTGCCAGCTCACTGAGTTATAATTCACCCCTCCACTTT.